This T cell receptor (beta chain) was recovered during a study of blood T cell repertoires in COVID-19. CDR1 LGHDT and CDR2 YNNKEL come from the germline V gene (reference sequence). Trimming took 3 bases from V and 1 from J, leaving 4 bases between them. CDR3 length: 13 residues. The repertoire was sequenced with immunoSEQ multiplex PCR; TCRdb's copy has only in-frame clones and lacks some. The sample holds under 150,000 clones, about 80% seen once. This TCR came from a man aged 45-65 years in a cohort exposed to, infected with or recovered from COVID-19 (not recorded which). Sequences were obtained from PBMCs or T cells enriched from blood (not recorded which). The chain uses TRBV3-1 (or the pseudogene TRBV3-2) and TRBJ1-5, with D hard to call. The CDR3 DNA is TGTGCCAGCAGCCATCAAAGCAATCAGCCCCAGCATTTT. It yields the protein CASSHQSNQPQHF.